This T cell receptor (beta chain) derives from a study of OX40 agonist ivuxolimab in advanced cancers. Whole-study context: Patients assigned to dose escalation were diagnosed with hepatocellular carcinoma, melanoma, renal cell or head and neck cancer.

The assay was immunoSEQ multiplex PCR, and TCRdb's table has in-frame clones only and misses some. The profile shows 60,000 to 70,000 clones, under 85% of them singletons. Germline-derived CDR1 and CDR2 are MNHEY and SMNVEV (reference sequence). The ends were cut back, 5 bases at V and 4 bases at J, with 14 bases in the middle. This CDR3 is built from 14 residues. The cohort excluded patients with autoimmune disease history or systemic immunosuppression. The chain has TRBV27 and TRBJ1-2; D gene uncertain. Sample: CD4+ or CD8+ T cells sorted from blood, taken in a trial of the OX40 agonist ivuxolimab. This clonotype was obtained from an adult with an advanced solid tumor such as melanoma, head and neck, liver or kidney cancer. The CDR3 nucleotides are TGTGCCAGCAGTCGGACGGGCAGCTTCTATGGCTACACCTTC. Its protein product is CASSRTGSFYGYTF.